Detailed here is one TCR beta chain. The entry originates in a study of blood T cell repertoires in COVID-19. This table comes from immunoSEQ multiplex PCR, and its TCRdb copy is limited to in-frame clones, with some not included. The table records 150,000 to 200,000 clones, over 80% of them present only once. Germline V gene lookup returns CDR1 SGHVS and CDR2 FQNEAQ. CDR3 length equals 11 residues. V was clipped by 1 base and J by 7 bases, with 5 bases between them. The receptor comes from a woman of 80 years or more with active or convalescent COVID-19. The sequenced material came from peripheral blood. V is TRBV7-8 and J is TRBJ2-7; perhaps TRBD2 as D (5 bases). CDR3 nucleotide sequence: TGTGCCAGCAGCTTAGGGGAGGAGCAGTACTTC. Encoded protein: CASSLGEEQYF.